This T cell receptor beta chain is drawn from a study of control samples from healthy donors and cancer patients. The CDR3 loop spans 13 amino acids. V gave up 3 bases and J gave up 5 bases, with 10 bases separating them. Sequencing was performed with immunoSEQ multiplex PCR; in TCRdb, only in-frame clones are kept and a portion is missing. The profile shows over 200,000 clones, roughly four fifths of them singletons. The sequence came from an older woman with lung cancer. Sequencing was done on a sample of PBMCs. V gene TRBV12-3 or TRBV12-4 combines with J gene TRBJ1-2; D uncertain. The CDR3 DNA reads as TGTGCCAGCAGTTTTGGCCCAGAATATGGCTACACCTTC. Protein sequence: CASSFGPEYGYTF.